Below are 18 T cell receptor beta chains sequenced from a single sample in a study of blood T cell repertoires in COVID-19. Sequenced by immunoSEQ multiplex PCR; TCRdb stores in-frame clones only, minus some. The sample lists just under 250,000 clones, around 89% seen once, with approximately 3.7% in the top ten. Material: PBMCs or T cells enriched from blood (not recorded which). These receptors were obtained from a woman aged 25 to 39 who had recovered from COVID-19.

The chain uses TRBV4-2 and TRBJ1-5, with D possibly TRBD1 on 6 matching bases. V was clipped by 4 bases and J by 7 bases, with 11 bases between them. The germline gives CDR1 LGHNA, CDR2 YNFKEQ. The CDR3 covers 13 residues. As DNA, the CDR3 is TGTGCCAGCAGCCGGACAGAGGGGCAGCCCCAGCATTTT. It translates to CASSRTEGQPQHF.

The DNA for the CDR3 is TGTGCCAGCAGTGTGGGGGGAGGGACTGAAGCTTTCTTT. Amino acid sequence: CASSVGGGTEAFF. The gene calls are TRBV2 and TRBJ1-1; possible D gene TRBD1, 5 bases. Trimming shortened V by 4 bases and J by 5 bases, and 11 bases separated the two germline ends. Germline V lookup: CDR1 SNHLY, CDR2 FYNNEI. This CDR3 has 13 residues.

This clone was detected a few times. V usage is TRBV7-3 and J usage is TRBJ1-1, with 8 bases fitting TRBD1. Germline V lookup: CDR1 SGHTA, CDR2 FQGTGA. The CDR3 loop spans 14 amino acids. V was pared by 7 bases and J by 2 bases, with 6 bases of the junction left unmatched. CDR3 nucleotides: TGTGCCAGCACCCCGACAGGGGCTAACACTGAAGCTTTCTTT. Protein product: CASTPTGANTEAFF.

This clone was seen once. The chain recombines TRBV2 with TRBJ2-3; TRBD2 matches 13 bases. Unmatched junction bases numbered 6, after V lost 6 bases and J lost 6 bases. The length of the CDR3 is 15 residues. Germline V gene lookup returns CDR1 SNHLY and CDR2 FYNNEI. CDR3 nucleotide sequence: TGTGCCAGCAGGGTACTAGCGGGAGGGTCCGATACGCAGTATTTT. This codes for CASRVLAGGSDTQYF. The whole variable domain, remainder taken from reference TRBV2 and TRBJ2-3, is EPEVTQTPSHQVTQMGQEVILRCVPISNHLYFYWYRQILGQKVEFLVSFYNNEISEKSEIFDDQFSVERPDGSNFTLKIRSTKLEDSAMYFCASRVLAGGSDTQYFGPGTRLTVL.

The rearrangement links TRBV4-2 to TRBJ1-1; weak D call: TRBD1 (6 bases). V was pared by 0 bases and J by 1 base, with 9 bases between. Looked up from germline, CDR1 is LGHNA and CDR2 is YNFKEQ. The CDR3 consists of 15 residues. CDR3 sequence: CASSQEGQTNTEAFF. DNA of the CDR3: TGTGCCAGCAGCCAAGAGGGACAAACGAACACTGAAGCTTTCTTT.

This clone appeared a few times. The chain joins TRBV5-4 to TRBJ2-1; 14 bases map to TRBD2. This CDR3 has 16 amino acids. Germline V gene sequence: CDR1 SGHNT, CDR2 YYREEE (reference sequence). V lost 4 bases to trimming and J lost 8 bases; unmatched junction nucleotides: 8. The CDR3 here is CASSPRLAGGPDEQFF. For the CDR3, the DNA is TGTGCCAGCAGCCCCCGACTAGCGGGAGGGCCCGATGAGCAGTTCTTC.

The chain has TRBV19 and TRBJ1-4; 7 nucleotides agree with TRBD1. J gave up 2 bases and V 4 bases, and 4 bases lay outside the gene matches. The CDR3 consists of 15 residues. Germline V CDR1 and CDR2: LNHDA, SQIVND (reference sequence). CDR3 in DNA: TGTGCCAGTAGTAGGACGACAGGGACTAATGAAAAACTGTTTTTT. Encoded protein: CASSRTTGTNEKLFF. Filled out from reference TRBV19 and TRBJ1-4, the complete variable domain reads DGGITQSPKYLFRKEGQNVTLSCEQNLNHDAMYWYRQDPGQGLRLIYYSQIVNDFQKGDIAEGYSVSREKKESFPLTVTSAQKNPTAFYLCASSRTTGTNEKLFFGSGTQLSVL.

The chain has TRBV20-1 and TRBJ1-4; D perhaps matches TRBD1 (6 bases). The V and J ends lost 3 bases and 3 bases respectively, with 14 bases between them. CDR3 length equals 15 residues. Germline lookup yields CDR1 DFQATT and CDR2 SNEGSKA (reference sequence). The chain's CDR3 is CSASGGGGSNEKLFF. For the CDR3, the DNA is TGCAGTGCTAGTGGGGGCGGCGGATCTAATGAAAAACTGTTTTTT.

The chain couples TRBV27 to TRBJ1-2, with D perhaps TRBD1 (6 bases). V lost 2 bases and J 3 bases, leaving 16 bases between the germline ends. CDR1 and CDR2 (germline): MNHEY, SMNVEV (reference sequence). The CDR3 sequence is 16 residues long. The CDR3 is CASSLHGQYPDYGYTF. Written as DNA, the CDR3 is TGTGCCAGCAGTTTACACGGACAGTATCCAGACTATGGCTACACCTTC.

This chain uses TRBV6-2 or TRBV6-3 with TRBJ1-2; a possible D gene is TRBD1 (5 bases). The CDR3 contains 18 residues. Germline values: CDR1 MNHEY, CDR2 SVGEGT. The V end lost 0 bases, the J end lost 5 bases, and 22 bases lay between the germline ends. This CDR3 reads CASSYSLGTTPTGYGYTF. In nucleotides, the CDR3 is TGTGCCAGCAGTTACTCCCTCGGTACAACTCCTACAGGATATGGCTACACCTTC.

The chain recombines TRBV6-2 or TRBV6-3 with TRBJ1-1; 7 nucleotides match TRBD1. Germline loops: CDR1 MNHEY, CDR2 SVGEGT. The CDR3 runs to 14 residues. V lost 2 bases, J lost 6 bases, and 6 bases stayed unmatched. CDR3 residues: CASSYRNDRAEAFF. CDR3 coding DNA: TGTGCCAGCAGTTACCGGAACGACAGGGCTGAAGCTTTCTTT.

The rearrangement uses TRBV29-1 and TRBJ1-1; D unresolved. V lost 3 bases to trimming and J lost 4 bases, with 12 bases between them. The CDR3 length is 13 residues. Per the germline V gene, CDR1 is SQVTM and CDR2 is ANQGSEA. Written as DNA, the CDR3 is TGCAGCGTTGATAGGGCGGGCTCCACTGAAGCTTTCTTT. Protein product: CSVDRAGSTEAFF.

The chain uses TRBV4-3 and TRBJ1-5, with 7 bases matching TRBD1. The CDR3 covers 14 residues. The germline CDR1 and CDR2 sequences are LGHNA and YSLEER. The J segment lost 6 bases and the V segment lost 4 bases, leaving 6 bases of the junction unmatched. CDR3: CASSRNRGGQPQHF. CDR3 coding DNA: TGCGCCAGCAGCCGGAACAGGGGTGGTCAGCCCCAGCATTTT.

This chain connects TRBV7-2 to TRBJ2-2, with D unresolved. V lost 2 bases and J 3 bases, leaving 10 bases between the germline ends. CDR3 length: 15 amino acids. Germline CDR1 is SGHTA and CDR2 is FQGNSA. Written as DNA, the CDR3 is TGTGCCAGCAGCTTAATTATAGCCCACACCGGGGAGCTGTTTTTT. Its translation: CASSLIIAHTGELFF.

The chain combines TRBV6-2 or TRBV6-3 with TRBJ2-7, with 8 bases that match TRBD2. V trimming: 2 bases; J trimming: 4 bases; junction bases outside the gene matches: 4. This CDR3 is 14 amino acids long. Germline CDR1 reads MNHEY; CDR2 reads SVGEGT. The chain's CDR3 is CASSYGAGEYEQYF. CDR3 bases: TGTGCCAGCAGTTACGGAGCGGGAGAGTACGAGCAGTACTTC.

The J gene is TRBJ2-1, the V gene TRBV15; 10 nucleotides line up with TRBD2. In germline, CDR1 is LNHNV, CDR2 YYDKDF (reference sequence). CDR3 length equals 14 residues. After removal of 4 bases from V and 6 bases from J, the junction contained 3 bases not matched to a gene. The CDR3 spells CATSTGLAANEQFF. CDR3 sequence (DNA): TGTGCCACCAGCACCGGACTAGCGGCCAATGAGCAGTTCTTC.

The chain's CDR3 is CAISESIAGGGSEQFF. The CDR3 nucleotides read TGTGCCATCAGTGAGTCGATAGCGGGAGGAGGGAGTGAGCAGTTCTTC. V usage is TRBV10-3 and J usage is TRBJ2-1, with TRBD2 matching 10 bases. Germline V gene lookup returns CDR1 ENHRY and CDR2 SYGVKD. This CDR3 has 16 residues. The J segment lost 9 bases and the V segment lost 0 bases, leaving 8 bases of the junction unmatched.

CDR3 protein: CASSQGTGGEEKLFF. CDR3 coding DNA: TGCGCCAGCAGCCAAGGGACAGGGGGAGAAGAAAAACTGTTTTTT. The rearrangement uses TRBV5-1 and TRBJ1-4; 11 nucleotides align to TRBD1. The germline V gene has CDR1 SGHRS and CDR2 YFSETQ. CDR3 size: 15 residues. Germline trimming cut 4 bases from V and 8 bases from J; bases unmatched to any gene: 7. Variable domain in full (rest from reference TRBV5-1 and TRBJ1-4): KAGVTQTPRYLIKTRGQQVTLSCSPISGHRSVSWYQQTPGQGLQFLFEYFSETQRNKGNFPGRFSGRQFSNSRSEMNVSTLELGDSALYLCASSQGTGGEEKLFFGSGTQLSVL.